The 30 T cell receptor beta chains below all came from one sample that was sequenced in a study of blood T cell repertoires in COVID-19. The data were produced by immunoSEQ multiplex PCR, yet TCRdb's version contains in-frame clones alone and is incomplete. The repertoire holds about 240,000 clones, with around four fifths as singletons. The sample was peripheral blood. The receptors derive from a woman aged 55-69 years with active or convalescent COVID-19.

The chain is built from TRBV19 and TRBJ2-2, with TRBD1 as a possible D gene (5 bases). The germline V gene encodes CDR1 LNHDA and CDR2 SQIVND (reference sequence). The CDR3 length is 16 residues. Trimming stripped 7 bases from V and 0 bases from J, with 15 bases between. CDR3 protein: CASTSPQGSNTGELFF. As DNA, the CDR3 is TGTGCCAGTACCTCCCCCCAGGGTTCGAACACCGGGGAGCTGTTTTTT.

This chain uses TRBV10-3 with TRBJ1-2; 7 bases agree with TRBD1. J lost 4 bases, V lost 11 bases, and 4 bases had no gene match. Germline V lookup: CDR1 ENHRY, CDR2 SYGVKD. The CDR3 is 11 amino acids. CDR3: CAVTGAYGYTF. The CDR3 DNA is TGTGCCGTCACAGGGGCCTATGGCTACACCTTC.

V is TRBV6-5 and J is TRBJ2-7; TRBD2 agrees at 10 bases. Per germline, CDR1 MNHEY and CDR2 SVGAGI. V lost 7 bases to trimming and J lost 2 bases; unmatched junction nucleotides: 5. The CDR3 sequence is 14 residues long. CDR3 region: CASTPSGRAYEQYF. CDR3 sequence (DNA): TGTGCCAGCACTCCAAGCGGGAGGGCCTACGAGCAGTACTTC.

V and J are TRBV3-1 (or the pseudogene TRBV3-2) and TRBJ1-2; TRBD1 matches 8 bases. The CDR3 has 14 residues. In germline, CDR1 is LGHDT, CDR2 YNNKEL (reference sequence). V lost 1 base to trimming and J lost 8 bases; unmatched junction nucleotides: 6. The CDR3 DNA is TGTGCCAGCAGCCAAGCCCAGGGGGCGGCGGGCTACACCTTC. Translated, it gives CASSQAQGAAGYTF.

The V and J genes are TRBV9 and TRBJ1-5; 7 bases align to TRBD1. CDR3 size: 14 residues. Germline V gene data show CDR1 as SGDLS and CDR2 as YYNGEE. J gave up 10 bases and V 4 bases, and 11 bases lay outside the gene matches. The chain's CDR3 is CASSFGQDGHPQHF. The CDR3 nucleotides are TGTGCCAGCAGCTTTGGACAGGACGGGCATCCCCAGCATTTT.

The chain employs TRBV29-1 and TRBJ2-5; D may be TRBD1 (6 bases). Trimming stripped 6 bases from V and 0 bases from J, with 11 bases between. Germline-derived CDR1 and CDR2 are SQVTM and ANQGSEA. The CDR3 sequence is 13 residues long. In DNA, the CDR3 is TGCAGCGTCAACCAGGGGAACCAAGAGACCCAGTACTTC. As protein: CSVNQGNQETQYF.

This chain uses TRBV10-2 with TRBJ1-4; 8 positions match TRBD1. The CDR3 totals 14 residues. Losses at the gene ends were 5 bases for V and 6 bases for J; bases not matched to a gene: 5. CDR1 WSHSY and CDR2 SAAADI come from the germline V gene. The CDR3 reads CASSPRTGYEKLFF. The CDR3 DNA reads TGCGCCAGCAGTCCCAGGACAGGGTATGAAAAACTGTTTTTT.

The chain joins TRBV5-6 to TRBJ1-2; 10 bases line up with TRBD1. Germline V lookup: CDR1 SGHDT, CDR2 YYEEEE. V gave up 1 base and J gave up 7 bases; unmatched junction bases: 1. CDR3 size: 13 residues. The CDR3 region is CASSLRDRGGYTF. The CDR3 DNA reads as TGTGCCAGCAGCTTGCGGGACAGGGGTGGCTACACCTTC.

The gene calls are TRBV5-1 and TRBJ2-5; 8 positions match TRBD1. The CDR3 has 13 residues. J was trimmed by 5 bases and V by 5 bases; bases with no gene match: 5. Per the germline V gene, CDR1 is SGHRS and CDR2 is YFSETQ. CDR3 coding DNA: TGCGCCAGCAGACGGGACAGGAGGGAGACCCAGTACTTC. Translation: CASRRDRRETQYF.

V usage is TRBV11-2 and J usage is TRBJ2-3; D unresolved. CDR3 size: 15 residues. The germline gives CDR1 SGHAT, CDR2 FQNNGV. The V and J ends lost 2 bases and 2 bases respectively, with 11 bases between them. CDR3 protein: CASSLLVADTDTQYF. The DNA for the CDR3 is TGTGCCAGCAGCTTATTGGTAGCAGACACAGATACGCAGTATTTT.

The V and J genes are TRBV14 and TRBJ2-5, with D tentatively TRBD1 (5 bases). Trimming pared 6 bases from V and 4 bases from J, leaving 12 bases between. Germline CDR1 and CDR2: SGHDN and FVKESK. This CDR3 comprises 13 residues. The CDR3, as DNA: TGTGCCAGCAGTTTCAGGGTATTAGAGACCCAGTACTTC. Translated, it gives CASSFRVLETQYF. The whole variable domain, filled in from reference TRBV14 and TRBJ2-5, reads EAGVTQFPSHSVIEKGQTVTLRCDPISGHDNLYWYRRVMGKEIKFLLHFVKESKQDESGMPNNRFLAERTGGTYSTLKVQPAELEDSGVYFCASSFRVLETQYFGPGTRLLVL.

The chain carries TRBV7-9 and TRBJ2-4; possibly TRBD2 for D (6 bases). This CDR3 has 13 residues. CDR1 and CDR2 from the germline V gene are SEHNR and FQNEAQ (reference sequence). Between the trimmed V and J ends, which lost 4 bases and 6 bases, there was a span of 10 bases. In nucleotides, the CDR3 is TGTGCCAGCAGCTCCGGGACTGGAAACATTCAGTACTTC. Protein sequence: CASSSGTGNIQYF.

A single count supports this clone. This chain's CDR3 is CASSIVGIRQAGTEAFF. CDR3 DNA: TGTGCCAGTAGTATTGTCGGAATTAGACAGGCAGGGACTGAAGCTTTCTTT. The chain employs TRBV19 and TRBJ1-1; TRBD1 is a possible D gene (6 bases). V was cut by 3 bases and J by 5 bases, with 22 bases left in between. The CDR3 sequence is 17 residues long. The germline CDR1 and CDR2 sequences are LNHDA and SQIVND (reference sequence).

The J gene is TRBJ2-7, the V gene TRBV6-4, with 11 bases that match TRBD2. Trimming took 8 bases from V and 2 from J; bases not matched to a gene: 5. The germline V gene has CDR1 MRHNA and CDR2 SNTAGT. The length of the CDR3 is 14 residues. The CDR3 loop is CASGGTSGPYEQYV. CDR3 nucleotide sequence: TGTGCCAGCGGGGGGACTAGCGGACCCTACGAGCAGTACGTC.

The chain is built from TRBV10-3 and TRBJ2-1, with 10 positions matching TRBD2. There are 14 residues in the CDR3. Germline CDR1 ENHRY, CDR2 SYGVKD. The J segment lost 6 bases and the V segment lost 8 bases, leaving 7 bases of the junction unmatched. As DNA, the CDR3 is TGTGCCATCTCCCCAGCGGGAGGGATCAATGAGCAGTTCTTC. This encodes CAISPAGGINEQFF.

The rearrangement uses TRBV23-1 and TRBJ1-1, with TRBD1 matching 11 bases. TRBV23-1 is labeled an ORF, and its function is uncertain. This CDR3 is 14 amino acids long. The ends lost 6 bases at V and 5 bases at J; junction bases unmatched: 5. DNA for the CDR3: TGCGCCAGCAGCCTTGGACAGGGGGCGACTGAAGCTTTCTTT. This codes for CASSLGQGATEAFF.

This chain connects TRBV28 to TRBJ2-1; 10 bases line up with TRBD2. The CDR3 consists of 16 residues. CDR1 and CDR2 from the germline V gene are MDHEN and SYDVKM. J lost 3 bases, V lost 6 bases, and 8 bases had no gene match. CDR3 region: CASSESGRGGYNEQFF. As DNA, the CDR3 is TGTGCCAGCAGCGAAAGCGGGAGGGGGGGCTACAATGAGCAGTTCTTC.

This sequence joins TRBV28 and TRBJ2-3; unclear D gene. Germline V gene lookup returns CDR1 MDHEN and CDR2 SYDVKM. V was shortened by 2 bases and J by 2 bases, with 11 bases between the two germline ends. The CDR3 length is 15 residues. The CDR3 DNA follows: TGTGCCAGCAGTTTAAACCGAGATAACACAGATACGCAGTATTTT. Protein sequence: CASSLNRDNTDTQYF.

The chain carries TRBV13 and TRBJ2-2; TRBD2 agrees at 7 bases. Germline V gives CDR1 PRHDT, CDR2 FYEKMQ (reference sequence). This CDR3 has 15 residues. The V and J ends lost 4 bases and 5 bases, in that order; junction bases with no gene match: 7. The CDR3 loop reads CASSYGTTQTGELFF. DNA for the CDR3: TGTGCCAGCAGCTACGGGACTACCCAGACCGGGGAGCTGTTTTTT.

CDR3 sequence: CASKGGRAGNEQFF. The CDR3 region has the DNA TGTGCCAGCAAGGGCGGGAGGGCTGGCAATGAGCAGTTCTTC. The V call is TRBV2, the J call TRBJ2-1, with 9 bases matching TRBD2. Per the germline V gene, CDR1 is SNHLY and CDR2 is FYNNEI. After removal of 7 bases from V and 6 bases from J, the junction contained 7 bases not matched to a gene. The CDR3 is 14 residues long.

The CDR3, as DNA: TGTGCCAGCAGTGCGGGACAGCAAAAACTGTTTTTT. Its translation is CASSAGQQKLFF. The chain is built from TRBV2 and TRBJ1-4; 7 bases match TRBD1. The trim removed 4 bases at V and 9 bases at J, leaving 2 bases unmatched. CDR1 and CDR2 from the germline V gene are SNHLY and FYNNEI. This CDR3 has 12 residues.

The CDR3 sequence: CASSSKTRLRSYNEQFF. The CDR3 DNA reads as TGTGCCAGCAGCTCGAAGACTAGGTTGAGGTCCTACAATGAGCAGTTCTTC. The chain carries TRBV7-2 and TRBJ2-1; weak D call: TRBD2 (6 bases). Germline CDR1 reads SGHTA; CDR2 reads FQGNSA. Trimming shortened V by 4 bases and J by 1 base, and 17 bases separated the two germline ends. The CDR3 covers 17 residues.

The V and J genes are TRBV19 and TRBJ2-3; 7 positions match TRBD2. The trim removed 5 bases at V and 8 bases at J, leaving 16 bases unmatched. Per the germline V gene, CDR1 is LNHDA and CDR2 is SQIVND (reference sequence). This CDR3 has 16 amino acids. The CDR3 nucleotides are TGTGCCAGTAGTGGATCCGGGAGTAGCGGGTTGAGTACGCAGTATTTT. This encodes CASSGSGSSGLSTQYF.

The chain carries TRBV19 and TRBJ2-3; 8 bases line up with TRBD2. Germline V gene lookup returns CDR1 LNHDA and CDR2 SQIVND (reference sequence). V was pared by 6 bases and J by 5 bases, with 13 bases of the junction left unmatched. This CDR3 is built from 16 residues. CDR3 in DNA: TGTGCCAGTAGCACCGTTTTGCGGGAGGTGGTAGATACGCAGTATTTT. Translated: CASSTVLREVVDTQYF.

V usage is TRBV2 and J usage is TRBJ2-2; D might be TRBD1 (6 bases). The CDR3 consists of 15 residues. The V end was cut by 4 bases, the J end by 3 bases, with 12 bases between. Germline CDR1 and CDR2: SNHLY and FYNNEI. CDR3 nucleotide sequence: TGTGCCAGCAGTGGCAGGGGTTTGGACACCGGGGAGCTGTTTTTT. It codes for CASSGRGLDTGELFF.

The gene calls are TRBV4-2 and TRBJ2-7; 9 bases are a match to TRBD2. Unmatched junction bases numbered 14, after V lost 3 bases and J lost 2 bases. There are 18 residues in the CDR3. The germline V gene has CDR1 LGHNA and CDR2 YNFKEQ. CDR3 residues: CASSHTRGVAGAPYEQYF. In nucleotides, the CDR3 is TGTGCCAGCAGCCACACCAGGGGGGTAGCGGGAGCCCCCTACGAGCAGTACTTC.

For this clone: Its ends do not fully match the called genes, so a read error is possible. The rearrangement joins TRBV7-7 to TRBJ2-1, with 16 bases that match TRBD2. The CDR3 has 16 amino acids. CDR1 and CDR2 from the germline V gene are SSHAT and FNYEAQ (reference sequence). Written as DNA, the CDR3 is TGTGCTAGCAGCTCGGGACTAGCGGGAGGGGGGAATGAGCAGTTCTTC. This codes for CASSSGLAGGGNEQFF.

The chain has TRBV11-2 and TRBJ2-1; D ambiguous. There are 13 residues in the CDR3. Germline V CDR1 and CDR2: SGHAT, FQNNGV. Trimming removed 1 base at V and 12 bases at J, with 13 bases between. Here the CDR3 reads CASSLVELRAQFF. The CDR3 region has the DNA TGTGCCAGCAGCTTAGTCGAGTTAAGAGCGCAGTTCTTC.

The chain recombines TRBV19 with TRBJ2-5, with D possibly matching TRBD1 (6 bases). The CDR3 is 12 residues long. Germline values: CDR1 LNHDA, CDR2 SQIVND (reference sequence). V was clipped by 6 bases and J by 5 bases, with 10 bases between them. The DNA of the CDR3 is TGTGCCAGTAGACAGGGTCGGGAGACCCAGTACTTC. Translating gives CASRQGRETQYF.

V usage is TRBV4-1 and J usage is TRBJ2-1; the D gene is possibly TRBD2 (6 bases). CDR3 length: 15 amino acids. Germline CDR1 and CDR2: MGHRA and YSYEKL. Trimming stripped 1 base from V and 5 bases from J, with 12 bases between. CDR3 bases: TGCGCCAGCAGCCAAGGGACTACACGAAACAATGAGCAGTTCTTC. This codes for CASSQGTTRNNEQFF.